The subject of this entry is one T cell receptor (beta chain). Repertoires were generated with immunoSEQ multiplex PCR, while TCRdb's copy carries only in-frame clones and drops some. The sample records 110,000 or so clones, 88% being singletons. This CDR3 contains 13 residues. Trimming cost V 2 bases and J 5 bases; bases outside gene matches: 1. These data belong to a study of T cell responses to AZD1222 COVID-19 vaccine. Second-dose intervals of approximately 4 or approximately 12 weeks were pooled. Source: peripheral blood, taken 28 days after the second AZD1222 dose. The chain employs TRBV12-3 or TRBV12-4 and TRBJ1-2; 8 bases are a match to TRBD1. The TCR sequence derives from an adult who received the AZD1222 COVID-19 vaccine. The CDR3 sequence: CASSLRTGYGYTF. CDR3 nucleotide sequence: TGTGCCAGCAGTTTACGGACAGGGTATGGCTACACCTTC.